These 21 T cell receptor beta chains were sequenced from one sample in a study of blood T cell repertoires in COVID-19. The table came from immunoSEQ multiplex PCR; TCRdb's copy has only in-frame clones and leaves some out. The repertoire holds hundreds of thousands of clones, around 91% seen once, with roughly 3% in the top ten. The sequencing input was peripheral blood. The receptors come from a woman between 18 and 29 years old who had recovered from COVID-19.

This rearrangement joins TRBV7-2 to TRBJ2-1; no firm D call. V was shortened by 1 base and J by 0 bases, with 7 bases between the two germline ends. From germline, CDR1 is SGHTA and CDR2 FQGNSA. The CDR3 length is 15 residues. In DNA, the CDR3 is TGTGCCAGCAGCTTAGAAAGCGACTCCTACAATGAGCAGTTCTTC. Translating gives CASSLESDSYNEQFF.

Only one count was recorded for this clone. The chain recombines TRBV25-1 with TRBJ1-2; D is ambiguous. CDR1 is MGHDK and CDR2 is SYGVNS in the germline V gene. V was pared by 1 base and J by 5 bases, with 5 bases between. The CDR3 covers 12 residues. The CDR3 DNA reads TGTGCCAGCAGTGAATTACGGTATGGCTACACCTTC. It encodes CASSELRYGYTF.

The rearrangement joins TRBV6-7 to TRBJ2-7, with TRBD2 as a possible D gene (6 bases). TRBV6-7 is an ORF; its function is uncertain. This CDR3 is built from 19 residues. Trimming cost V 0 bases and J 7 bases, with 28 bases left between them. The CDR3 nucleotides read TGTGCCAGCAGTTACTCGGGGCGAAGGGAGGAAGGGCTCCTGGGGGAGCAGTACGTC. It codes for CASSYSGRREEGLLGEQYV.

The chain links TRBV7-6 to TRBJ1-2, with D perhaps matching TRBD1 (5 bases). Germline V gives CDR1 SGHVS, CDR2 FNYEAQ. V lost 0 bases, J lost 0 bases, and 14 bases lay in between. The CDR3 sequence is 17 residues long. This CDR3 reads CASSLAGTGRANYGYTF. In DNA, the CDR3 is TGTGCCAGCAGCTTAGCTGGAACAGGAAGAGCTAACTATGGCTACACCTTC.

This rearrangement joins TRBV4-2 to TRBJ2-4, with 9 bases aligning to TRBD2. Germline values: CDR1 LGHNA, CDR2 YNFKEQ. J lost 4 bases, V lost 1 base, and 8 bases had no gene match. This CDR3 region has 17 residues. CDR3 nucleotide sequence: TGTGCCAGCAGCCAAGCGACTAGCGGAGGGGCGAAAAACATTCAGTACTTC. The encoded protein is CASSQATSGGAKNIQYF.

This chain uses TRBV18 with TRBJ2-3, with 8 bases aligning to TRBD2. The CDR3 contains 15 residues. CDR1 and CDR2 (germline): KGHSH, LQKENI. The junction had 10 bases not matched to a gene; V was cut back by 5 bases and J by 6 bases. The DNA of the CDR3 is TGTGCCAGCTCATCTCAACTAGCGGTGCCGGATACGCAGTATTTT. Amino acid sequence: CASSSQLAVPDTQYF.

The V call is TRBV2, the J call TRBJ1-1; perhaps TRBD1 as D (5 bases). The CDR3 totals 15 residues. V lost 6 bases and J 0 bases, leaving 14 bases between the germline ends. Germline V gives CDR1 SNHLY, CDR2 FYNNEI. The CDR3 bases are TGTGCCAGCAGGGGGAGGGGCGGATTGAACACTGAAGCTTTCTTT. Translation: CASRGRGGLNTEAFF.

In its sample, this clone was seen once. The chain employs TRBV6-5 and TRBJ1-2; D is possibly TRBD1 (5 bases). The CDR3 is made up of 13 amino acids. The V gene's germline CDR1 is MNHEY and CDR2 SVGAGI. Trimming cost V 0 bases and J 3 bases, with 5 bases left between them. The CDR3 is CASSYSTDYGYTF. The CDR3 region has the DNA TGTGCCAGCAGTTACTCGACAGACTATGGCTACACCTTC.

The chain combines TRBV29-1 with TRBJ2-7; 14 bases are shared with TRBD2. Germline V lookup: CDR1 SQVTM, CDR2 ANQGSEA. The junction had 12 bases not matched to a gene; V was cut back by 1 base and J by 1 base. CDR3 length: 19 residues. The CDR3 nucleotides are TGCAGCGTTGAAGTACCCGGGACTAGCGGGAGCATAAGGTCCTACGAGCAGTACGTC. It specifies CSVEVPGTSGSIRSYEQYV.

The rearrangement links TRBV10-2 to TRBJ2-3; 9 bases match TRBD2. This CDR3 contains 15 residues. V shed 7 bases, J shed 4 bases, and the junction held 9 bases outside the gene matches. Germline V gene sequence: CDR1 WSHSY, CDR2 SAAADI. The CDR3 protein is CASTDLEREADTQYF. The DNA for the CDR3 is TGCGCCAGCACAGATCTCGAGCGGGAGGCAGATACGCAGTATTTT.

The chain uses TRBV7-9 and TRBJ2-3, with D uncertain. The CDR3 spans 12 residues. V was pared by 5 bases and J by 3 bases, with 6 bases between. CDR1 is SEHNR, CDR2 FQNEAQ, per germline (reference sequence). CDR3 DNA: TGTGCCAGCAGCCCACGGACAGATACGCAGTATTTT. Translated: CASSPRTDTQYF.

The rearrangement links TRBV3-1 (or the pseudogene TRBV3-2) to TRBJ2-1; 8 bases line up with TRBD1. Germline loops: CDR1 LGHDT, CDR2 YNNKEL (reference sequence). The ends lost 0 bases at V and 7 bases at J; junction bases unmatched: 5. This CDR3 contains 15 residues. This CDR3 is CASSQEQGARNEQFF. CDR3 sequence (DNA): TGTGCCAGCAGCCAAGAGCAGGGGGCGCGGAATGAGCAGTTCTTC.

V is TRBV18 and J is TRBJ2-1; TRBD2 matches at 13 bases. V dropped 8 bases and J dropped 4; count of bases not matched to a gene: 8. This CDR3 is 16 amino acids long. In germline, CDR1 is KGHSH, CDR2 LQKENI. The CDR3 protein is CASTRTSGSGYNEQFF. The CDR3 nucleotides are TGTGCCAGCACAAGGACTAGCGGGAGCGGTTACAATGAGCAGTTCTTC.

The chain carries TRBV11-3 and TRBJ2-5, with 7 bases lining up with TRBD2. Germline V CDR1 and CDR2: SGHNT, YENEEA. CDR3 size: 15 residues. The trim removed 5 bases at V and 4 bases at J, leaving 10 bases unmatched. CDR3 sequence (DNA): TGTGCCAGCAGCCTCCCGAGCGGGATTGGAGAGACCCAGTACTTC. Translating gives CASSLPSGIGETQYF.

The chain uses TRBV6-2 or TRBV6-3 and TRBJ1-5; tentative D call: TRBD1 (5 bases). CDR1 and CDR2 from the germline V gene are MNHEY and SVGEGT. With 6 bases removed from V and 6 bases from J, the gap between germline ends came to 18 bases. This CDR3 has 15 amino acids. The CDR3 loop is CASSTGGGRSQPQHF. CDR3 coding DNA: TGTGCCAGCAGCACGGGCGGGGGTCGGAGTCAGCCCCAGCATTTT.

J is TRBJ2-1 and V is TRBV11-2; 7 positions agree with TRBD2. CDR1 is SGHAT and CDR2 is FQNNGV in the germline V gene. V gave up 4 bases and J gave up 8 bases; unmatched junction bases: 8. The CDR3 has 14 amino acids. The CDR3 reads CASSWGGGRYEQFF. CDR3 bases: TGTGCCAGCAGCTGGGGGGGAGGGAGGTATGAGCAGTTCTTC.

About this clone: Other DNA sequences in the same sample also yield this CDR3. The chain recombines TRBV7-2 with TRBJ2-1; tentatively, D is TRBD2 (6 bases). Between the trimmed V and J ends, which lost 0 bases and 1 base, there was a span of 7 bases. The CDR3 is 15 amino acids. The germline CDR1 and CDR2 sequences are SGHTA and FQGNSA. In DNA, the CDR3 is TGTGCCAGCAGCTTAGCCGGGAGTTCCTACAATGAGCAGTTCTTC. This gives the protein CASSLAGSSYNEQFF.

The V and J genes are TRBV4-3 and TRBJ1-3; 9 bases agree with TRBD1. Germline assignment: CDR1 LGHNA and CDR2 YSLEER. The CDR3 has 16 residues. The trim removed 1 base at V and 2 bases at J, leaving 3 bases unmatched. The CDR3 region has the DNA TGCGCCAGCAGCCAAGGTCGGACAGGGGCTGGAAACACCATATATTTT. Encoded protein: CASSQGRTGAGNTIYF.

A remark on this clone: Germline is not matched at one junction end, which may reflect a read error. The chain carries TRBV4-3 and TRBJ2-3; 7 positions agree with TRBD2. The CDR3 sequence is 13 residues long. Germline CDR1 reads LGHNA; CDR2 reads YSLEER. DNA for the CDR3: TGCGCCAGCAGCCAAGAGTCGTGGCTAGCGGATCATTTT. It is translated as CASSQESWLADHF.

This chain connects TRBV12-3 or TRBV12-4 to TRBJ1-5; no firm D call. V dropped 5 bases and J dropped 4 bases, with 6 bases sitting between them. The CDR3 runs 12 residues. The CDR3 nucleotides are TGTGCCAGCAGTATGGAGAATCAGCCCCAGCATTTT. Translation gives CASSMENQPQHF.

The chain has TRBV18 and TRBJ1-3; the D gene is possibly TRBD1 (5 bases). The length of the CDR3 is 15 residues. Per the germline V gene, CDR1 is KGHSH and CDR2 is LQKENI. Deletions cut 3 bases from V and 3 bases from J, with 12 bases between. CDR3 sequence reads: CASSPQTVRGNTIYF. The CDR3, as DNA: TGTGCCAGCTCACCCCAGACAGTCCGTGGAAACACCATATATTTT.